This T cell receptor beta chain appears in the sequencing data of a study of OX40 agonist ivuxolimab in advanced cancers. Study as a whole: Therapy given before enrollment (anti-PD-1, anti-PD-L1 or anti-CTLA-4) was allowed, and approximately 40% had some. Three dose-escalation patients had partial responses: one with hepatocellular carcinoma and two with cutaneous melanoma.

Overall study results and limits: Clones of CD4+ and CD8+ blood T cells grew by week 6 at doses of 0.1 to 3.0 mg/kg. Partial responders at 0.1-3.0 mg/kg had among the lowest clonal expansion.

With regard to this clone: The antigen remains unidentified.

The assay was immunoSEQ multiplex PCR, and TCRdb's table has in-frame clones only and misses some. The sample has 36,000 or so clones, 70% to 80% seen once. The CDR3 has 14 amino acids. Trimming took 7 bases from V and 6 from J, leaving 16 bases between them. Germline-derived CDR1 and CDR2 are SNHLY and FYNNEI. V gene TRBV2 combines with J gene TRBJ2-1; the D call may be TRBD1 or TRBD2 (6 bases each). The TCR comes from an adult with an advanced solid tumor such as melanoma, head and neck, liver or kidney cancer. Sequenced material: CD4+ or CD8+ T cells sorted from blood, taken in a trial of the OX40 agonist ivuxolimab. CDR3 in amino acids: CASIKGGLGNEQFF. As DNA, the CDR3 is TGTGCCAGCATCAAAGGGGGGTTGGGCAATGAGCAGTTCTTC. The full variable domain, rest sourced from reference TRBV2 and TRBJ2-1, is EPEVTQTPSHQVTQMGQEVILRCVPISNHLYFYWYRQILGQKVEFLVSFYNNEISEKSEIFDDQFSVERPDGSNFTLKIRSTKLEDSAMYFCASIKGGLGNEQFFGPGTRLTVL.